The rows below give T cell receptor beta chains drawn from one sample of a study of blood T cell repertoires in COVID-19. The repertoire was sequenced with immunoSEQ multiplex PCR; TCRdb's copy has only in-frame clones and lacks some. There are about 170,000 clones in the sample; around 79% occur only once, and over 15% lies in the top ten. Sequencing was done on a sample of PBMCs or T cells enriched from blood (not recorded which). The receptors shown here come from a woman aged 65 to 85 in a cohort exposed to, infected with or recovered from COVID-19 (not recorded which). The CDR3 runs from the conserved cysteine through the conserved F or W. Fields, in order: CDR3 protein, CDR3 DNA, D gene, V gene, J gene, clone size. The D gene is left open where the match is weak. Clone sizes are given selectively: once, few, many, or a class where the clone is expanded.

CDR3: CASSQQPGLENEQFF
DNA: TGTGCCAGCAGCCAACAACCGGGACTAGAAAATGAGCAGTTCTTC
D: TRBD2
V: TRBV4-2
J: TRBJ2-1
size: -

CDR3: CASSMGWTSGRKPETQYF
DNA: TGTGCCAGTAGTATGGGGTGGACTAGCGGGAGAAAGCCGGAGACCCAGTACTTC
D: TRBD2
V: TRBV19
J: TRBJ2-5
size: -

CDR3: CASSSLAGLDEQFF
DNA: TGCGCCAGCAGCTCGCTAGCGGGACTGGATGAGCAGTTCTTC
D: TRBD2
V: TRBV5-1
J: TRBJ2-1
size: -

CDR3: CASSVDPQVNEQYF
DNA: TGTGCCAGCAGCGTAGATCCACAGGTAAACGAGCAGTACTTC
D: -
V: TRBV9
J: TRBJ2-7
size: -

CDR3: CASRGLILNTEAFF
DNA: TGTGCCAGCAGGGGACTGATCTTGAACACTGAAGCTTTCTTT
D: -
V: TRBV6-6
J: TRBJ1-1
size: -

CDR3: CASSLGGDGQPQHF
DNA: TGTGCCAGCTCACTAGGGGGAGACGGTCAGCCCCAGCATTTT
D: -
V: TRBV18
J: TRBJ1-5
size: -

CDR3: CAISGTSEYNEQFF
DNA: TGTGCCATCAGTGGGACTAGCGAGTACAATGAGCAGTTCTTC
D: TRBD2
V: TRBV10-3
J: TRBJ2-1
size: -

CDR3: CASSQGRTTYNEQFF
DNA: TGTGCCAGCAGCCAAGGGCGGACTACGTACAATGAGCAGTTCTTC
D: -
V: TRBV7-3
J: TRBJ2-1
size: -

CDR3: CATNSPQGGSGETQYF
DNA: TGTGCCACCAATAGTCCCCAGGGCGGGAGTGGAGAGACCCAGTACTTC
D: TRBD2
V: TRBV7-9
J: TRBJ2-5
size: -

CDR3: CASSHLLTTNEKLFF
DNA: TGCGCCAGCAGCCACCTCCTAACAACTAATGAAAAACTGTTTTTT
D: -
V: TRBV4-1
J: TRBJ1-4
size: -

CDR3: CASSSGQLDTDTQYF
DNA: TGTGCCAGCAGCTCGGGACAGCTTGACACAGATACGCAGTATTTT
D: TRBD1
V: TRBV5-4
J: TRBJ2-3
size: -

CDR3: CAISEVLAGTNEQFF
DNA: TGTGCCATCAGTGAGGTTCTAGCGGGAACGAATGAGCAGTTCTTC
D: TRBD2
V: TRBV10-3
J: TRBJ2-1
size: -

CDR3: CASSTGQREGKQFF
DNA: TGTGCCAGTAGTACCGGCCAGCGGGAGGGCAAGCAGTTCTTC
D: TRBD2
V: TRBV19
J: TRBJ2-1
size: -

CDR3: CASSRGTGGPDTQYF
DNA: TGTGCCAGCAGCCGCGGGACAGGGGGGCCAGATACGCAGTATTTT
D: TRBD1
V: TRBV28
J: TRBJ2-3
size: -

CDR3: CASSEARGYQPQHF
DNA: TGTGCCAGCAGTGAAGCTCGGGGGTATCAGCCCCAGCATTTT
D: -
V: TRBV6-1
J: TRBJ1-5
size: -

CDR3: CASSPLAGGFNEQFF
DNA: TGTGCCAGCAGCCCACTAGCGGGAGGGTTCAATGAGCAGTTCTTC
D: TRBD2
V: TRBV11-1
J: TRBJ2-1
size: -

CDR3: CSAYNNNEQFF
DNA: TGCAGTGCTTACAACAACAATGAGCAGTTCTTC
D: -
V: TRBV20-1
J: TRBJ2-1
size: -

CDR3: CSVIRVFRETQYF
DNA: TGCAGCGTGATCAGGGTTTTTCGGGAGACCCAGTACTTC
D: -
V: TRBV29-1
J: TRBJ2-5
size: -

CDR3: CASSEAGAYNQPQHF
DNA: TGTGCCAGCAGTGAAGCAGGGGCTTACAATCAGCCCCAGCATTTT
D: -
V: TRBV6-1
J: TRBJ1-5
size: -

CDR3: CASSVPGVSYEQYF
DNA: TGTGCCAGCAGTGTTCCAGGGGTCTCCTACGAGCAGTACTTC
D: -
V: TRBV2
J: TRBJ2-7
size: -

CDR3: CASSKGLSSYNEQFF
DNA: TGTGCCAGCAGCAAAGGACTGAGCTCCTACAATGAGCAGTTCTTC
D: -
V: TRBV7-2
J: TRBJ2-1
size: -

CDR3: CASRRDGYNEQFF
DNA: TGCGCCAGCCGGCGGGACGGGTACAATGAGCAGTTCTTC
D: -
V: TRBV5-1
J: TRBJ2-1
size: -

CDR3: CASSELGTSGSSNEQFF
DNA: TGTGCCAGCAGTGAACTTGGGACTAGCGGGAGTTCCAATGAGCAGTTCTTC
D: TRBD2
V: TRBV2
J: TRBJ2-1
size: -

CDR3: CASSPKTGTDTGELFF
DNA: TGCGCCAGCAGCCCCAAGACAGGGACGGACACCGGGGAGCTGTTTTTT
D: TRBD1
V: TRBV5-1
J: TRBJ2-2
size: few

CDR3: CASSGGLTGFFGEQFF
DNA: TGTGCCAGCAGTGGTGGCCTCACGGGGTTTTTTGGTGAGCAGTTCTTC
D: -
V: TRBV2
J: TRBJ2-1
size: -

CDR3: CASMVGQGNTEAFF
DNA: TGTGCCAGTATGGTGGGACAGGGGAACACTGAAGCTTTCTTT
D: TRBD1
V: TRBV19
J: TRBJ1-1
size: -

CDR3: CATSPGQAHEQFF
DNA: TGTGCCACCAGTCCAGGACAGGCCCATGAGCAGTTCTTC
D: TRBD1
V: TRBV24-1
J: TRBJ2-1
size: -

CDR3: CASSPDREDNEQFF
DNA: TGCGCCAGCAGCCCAGACAGGGAGGACAATGAGCAGTTCTTC
D: -
V: TRBV5-1
J: TRBJ2-1
size: -

CDR3: CASSFALAGAPNTGELFF
DNA: TGTGCCAGCAGCTTTGCGCTAGCGGGAGCTCCGAACACCGGGGAGCTGTTTTTT
D: TRBD2
V: TRBV7-3
J: TRBJ2-2
size: -

CDR3: CASSPLTGGNYEQYF
DNA: TGTGCCAGCAGTCCCCTGACAGGGGGGAACTACGAGCAGTACTTC
D: TRBD1
V: TRBV27
J: TRBJ2-7
size: -

CDR3: CASSRGPGVHEKLFF
DNA: TGTGCCAGCAGCCGCGGGCCCGGGGTTCATGAAAAACTGTTTTTT
D: -
V: TRBV7-9
J: TRBJ1-4
size: -

CDR3: CATSLSGITDTQYF
DNA: TGTGCCACCAGTCTTAGCGGGATTACAGATACGCAGTATTTT
D: TRBD2
V: TRBV24-1
J: TRBJ2-3
size: -

CDR3: CASSENDRGRELFF
DNA: TGTGCCAGCAGTGAAAACGACAGGGGGCGGGAGCTGTTTTTT
D: TRBD1
V: TRBV28
J: TRBJ2-2
size: once

CDR3: CASSLFGGAYNGYTF
DNA: TGTGCCAGCAGTTTGTTTGGGGGCGCGTATAATGGCTACACCTTC
D: -
V: TRBV28
J: TRBJ1-2
size: -

CDR3: CASSQETSGSFLSYNEQFF
DNA: TGCGCCAGCAGCCAAGAAACTAGCGGGAGTTTCTTGTCCTACAATGAGCAGTTCTTC
D: TRBD2
V: TRBV4-1
J: TRBJ2-1
size: -

CDR3: CASSPGHSGNTIYF
DNA: TGTGCCAGCAGCCCAGGGCACTCTGGAAACACCATATATTTT
D: -
V: TRBV11-3
J: TRBJ1-3
size: -

CDR3: CASSIEGTVRPQDNEQFF
DNA: TGTGCCAGTAGTATAGAAGGGACAGTACGACCCCAGGACAATGAGCAGTTCTTC
D: TRBD1
V: TRBV19
J: TRBJ2-1
size: -

CDR3: CASSGTGSSYEQYF
DNA: TGTGCCAGCAGTGGGACAGGGAGCTCCTACGAGCAGTACTTC
D: TRBD1
V: TRBV2
J: TRBJ2-7
size: -

CDR3: CASSKADGGTYSTDTQYF
DNA: TGTGCCAGCAGCAAAGCGGACGGGGGAACTTATAGCACAGATACGCAGTATTTT
D: -
V: TRBV21-1
J: TRBJ2-3
size: few

CDR3: CASSLGAGQPQHF
DNA: TGTGCCAGCAGCCTAGGGGCAGGGCAGCCCCAGCATTTT
D: -
V: TRBV7-9
J: TRBJ1-5
size: -

CDR3: CASSLTTGTYGYTF
DNA: TGCGCCAGCAGCTTAACTACAGGGACCTATGGCTACACCTTC
D: -
V: TRBV5-1
J: TRBJ1-2
size: once

CDR3: CASNLQGSVGELFF
DNA: TGTGCCAGCAACTTACAGGGGTCCGTCGGGGAGCTGTTTTTT
D: TRBD1
V: TRBV6-5
J: TRBJ2-2
size: once

CDR3: CAWSNDRGGYTF
DNA: TGTGCCTGGAGCAACGACAGGGGTGGCTACACCTTC
D: TRBD1
V: TRBV30
J: TRBJ1-2
size: -

CDR3: CASSSGGWFSNEKLFF
DNA: TGTGCCAGCAGCTCGGGGGGTTGGTTCTCTAATGAAAAACTGTTTTTT
D: -
V: TRBV5-5
J: TRBJ1-4
size: -